This TCR beta chain was captured in a study of OX40 agonist ivuxolimab in advanced cancers. This clone was counted a few times. Samples were taken at baseline and on day 1 of cycles 4 and 7. Some clones are missing from TCRdb's copy, which holds only in-frame ones; the method was immunoSEQ multiplex PCR. Of roughly 45,000 clones listed, around 85% are singletons. The CDR3 is made up of 14 amino acids. Per germline, CDR1 ENHRY and CDR2 SYGVKD. Trimming took off 4 bases at V and 4 bases at J, with 13 bases between the two ends. The chain couples TRBV10-3 to TRBJ1-1; D is unresolved. The TCR was taken from an adult with an advanced solid tumor such as melanoma, head and neck, liver or kidney cancer. The source was CD4+ or CD8+ T cells sorted from blood, collected in a trial of the OX40 agonist ivuxolimab. The CDR3, as DNA: TGTGCCATCAGTGTAGGCAAGGACGGCACTGAAGCTTTCTTT. Amino acid sequence: CAISVGKDGTEAFF.